The T cell receptor beta chain described here comes from a study of post-analysis software for immune sequencing data. Whole-study results and caveats: Patients carried several TRBV segments more frequently than controls did, and TRBV5-6, TRBV5-1 and TRBV20-1 were among them.

The CDR3 contains 12 residues. The V gene's germline CDR1 is SNHLY and CDR2 FYNNEI. V was trimmed by 6 bases and J by 7 bases, leaving 12 bases between them. With respect to this clonotype: Its antigen remains unknown.

Unique molecular identifiers were built into the TCR beta cDNA libraries. Researchers reported around 510,000 cDNA molecules coming from roughly 0.93 to 9.6 million T cells. In TCRdb, the PCR reads were re-called with MiXCR into one record per CDR3 protein. The sample lists roughly 580,000 distinct CDR3 sequences, around 44% seen once, with about 1.5% in the top ten. This TCR derives from a girl aged 10 to 17 with multiple sclerosis. Sequencing used blood. The chain carries TRBV2 and TRBJ1-2; D not certain. In DNA form, the CDR3 reads TGTGCCAGCAGCCAGGCCCCTCCTGGCTACACCTTC. Protein product: CASSQAPPGYTF.